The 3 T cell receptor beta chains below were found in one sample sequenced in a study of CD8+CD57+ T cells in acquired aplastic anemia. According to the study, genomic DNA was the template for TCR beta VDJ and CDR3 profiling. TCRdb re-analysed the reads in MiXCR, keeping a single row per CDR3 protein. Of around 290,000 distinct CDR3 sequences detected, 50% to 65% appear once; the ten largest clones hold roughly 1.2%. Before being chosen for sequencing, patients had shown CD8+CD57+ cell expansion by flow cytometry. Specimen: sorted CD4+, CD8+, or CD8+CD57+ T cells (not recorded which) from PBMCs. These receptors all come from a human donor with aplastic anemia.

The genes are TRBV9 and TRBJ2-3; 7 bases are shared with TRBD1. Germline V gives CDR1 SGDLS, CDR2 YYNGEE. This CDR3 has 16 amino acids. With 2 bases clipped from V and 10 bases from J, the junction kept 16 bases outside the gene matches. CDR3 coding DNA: TGTGCCAGCAGCGTGAACAGGGGCTTTCATCCCTGGGCGCAGTATTTT. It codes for CASSVNRGFHPWAQYF.

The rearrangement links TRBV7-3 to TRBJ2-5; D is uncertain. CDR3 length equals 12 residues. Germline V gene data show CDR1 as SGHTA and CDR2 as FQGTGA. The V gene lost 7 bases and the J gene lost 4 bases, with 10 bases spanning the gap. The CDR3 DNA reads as TGTGCCAGCAACTATGTGGGAGAGACCCAGTACTTC. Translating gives CASNYVGETQYF.

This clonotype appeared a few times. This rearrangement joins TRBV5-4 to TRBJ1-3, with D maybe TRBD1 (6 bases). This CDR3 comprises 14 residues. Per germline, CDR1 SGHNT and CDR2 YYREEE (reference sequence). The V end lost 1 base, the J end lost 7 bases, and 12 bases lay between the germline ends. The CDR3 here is CASSLRGVGNTIYF. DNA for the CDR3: TGTGCCAGCAGCTTGAGGGGGGTCGGGAACACCATATATTTT.